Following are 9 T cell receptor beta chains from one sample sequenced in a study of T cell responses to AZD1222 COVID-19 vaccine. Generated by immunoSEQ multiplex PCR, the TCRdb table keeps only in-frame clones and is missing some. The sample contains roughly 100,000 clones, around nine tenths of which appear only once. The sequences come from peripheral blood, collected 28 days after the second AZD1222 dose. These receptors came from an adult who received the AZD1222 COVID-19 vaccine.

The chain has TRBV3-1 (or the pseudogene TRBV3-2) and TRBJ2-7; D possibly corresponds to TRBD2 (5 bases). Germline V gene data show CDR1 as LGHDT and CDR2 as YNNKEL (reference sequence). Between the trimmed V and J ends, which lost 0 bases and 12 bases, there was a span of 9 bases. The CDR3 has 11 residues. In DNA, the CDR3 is TGTGCCAGCAGCCAAGAGGGGAGCACGTACTTC. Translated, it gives CASSQEGSTYF.

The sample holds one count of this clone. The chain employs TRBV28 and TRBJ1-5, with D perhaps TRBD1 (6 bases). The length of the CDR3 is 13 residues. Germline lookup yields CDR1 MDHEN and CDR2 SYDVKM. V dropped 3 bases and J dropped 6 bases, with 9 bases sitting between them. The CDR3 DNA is TGTGCCAGCAGTTTCCGAGGGGGTCAGCCCCAGCATTTT. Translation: CASSFRGGQPQHF.

CDR3 coding DNA: TGTGCCAGTAGTATTAGGGGCGGAACTGGGACTGAAGCTTTCTTT. It yields the protein CASSIRGGTGTEAFF. The J gene is TRBJ1-1, the V gene TRBV19; D is perhaps TRBD1 (5 bases). Germline CDR1 is LNHDA and CDR2 is SQIVND (reference sequence). The CDR3 length is 15 residues. V was cut by 3 bases and J by 5 bases, with 16 bases left in between.

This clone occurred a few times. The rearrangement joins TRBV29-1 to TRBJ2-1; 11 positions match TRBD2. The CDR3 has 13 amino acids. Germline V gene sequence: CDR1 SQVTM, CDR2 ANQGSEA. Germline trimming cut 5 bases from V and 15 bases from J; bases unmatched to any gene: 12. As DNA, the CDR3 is TGCAGCGTTCCGATCCGAACTAGCGGGAGCGGGTTCTTC. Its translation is CSVPIRTSGSGFF.

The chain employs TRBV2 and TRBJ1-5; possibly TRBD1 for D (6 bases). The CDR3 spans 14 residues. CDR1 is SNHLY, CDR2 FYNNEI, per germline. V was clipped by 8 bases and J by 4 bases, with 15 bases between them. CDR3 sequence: CASSKQGLNQPQHF. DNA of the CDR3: TGTGCCAGCTCAAAACAGGGTCTAAATCAGCCCCAGCATTTT.

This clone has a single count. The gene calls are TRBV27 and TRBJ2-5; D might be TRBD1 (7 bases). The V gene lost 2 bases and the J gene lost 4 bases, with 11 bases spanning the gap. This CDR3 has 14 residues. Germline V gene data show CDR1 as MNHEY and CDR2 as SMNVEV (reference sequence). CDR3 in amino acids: CASSLIRGAETQYF. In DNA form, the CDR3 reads TGTGCCAGCAGTTTAATCAGGGGGGCAGAGACCCAGTACTTC.

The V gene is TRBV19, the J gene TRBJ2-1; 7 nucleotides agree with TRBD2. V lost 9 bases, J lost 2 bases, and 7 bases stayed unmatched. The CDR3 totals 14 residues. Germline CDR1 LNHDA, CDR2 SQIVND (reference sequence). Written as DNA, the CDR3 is TGTGCCAGCCAACGGGGGGTCGCCTACAATGAGCAGTTCTTC. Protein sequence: CASQRGVAYNEQFF.

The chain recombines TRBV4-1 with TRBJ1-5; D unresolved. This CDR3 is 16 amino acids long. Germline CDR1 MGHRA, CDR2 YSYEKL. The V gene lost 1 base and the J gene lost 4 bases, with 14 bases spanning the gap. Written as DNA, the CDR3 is TGCGCCAGCAGCCAAGTACCCGGGCTCCAAAATCAGCCCCAGCATTTT. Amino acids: CASSQVPGLQNQPQHF.

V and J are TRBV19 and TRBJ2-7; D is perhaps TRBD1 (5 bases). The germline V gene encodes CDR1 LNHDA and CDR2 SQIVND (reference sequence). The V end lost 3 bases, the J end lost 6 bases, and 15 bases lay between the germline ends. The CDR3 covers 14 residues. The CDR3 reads CASSIWGNPLEQYF. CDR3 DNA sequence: TGTGCCAGTAGTATTTGGGGCAATCCCCTCGAGCAGTACTTC.